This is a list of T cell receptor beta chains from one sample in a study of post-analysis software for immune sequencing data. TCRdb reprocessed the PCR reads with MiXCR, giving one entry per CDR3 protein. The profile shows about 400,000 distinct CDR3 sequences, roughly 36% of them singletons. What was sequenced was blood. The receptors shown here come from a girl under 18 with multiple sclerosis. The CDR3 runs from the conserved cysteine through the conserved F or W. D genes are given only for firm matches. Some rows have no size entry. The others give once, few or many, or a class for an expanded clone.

CDR3nt: TGTGCCAGCAAAAGACCGATAGACAATGAGCAGTTCTTC; CDR3aa: CASKRPIDNEQFF; d_gene: -; j_gene: TRBJ2-1; abundance: few; v_gene: TRBV2
CDR3nt: TGTGCCGGCAGCCCCTCCGAGACTGCCTATGGCTACACCTTC; CDR3aa: CAGSPSETAYGYTF; d_gene: -; j_gene: TRBJ1-2; abundance: once; v_gene: TRBV12-3/TRBV12-4
CDR3nt: TGTGCCAGCAGCCCCGGACAGTTCGCTGAAGCTTTCTTT; CDR3aa: CASSPGQFAEAFF; d_gene: -; j_gene: TRBJ1-1; abundance: once; v_gene: TRBV12-3/TRBV12-4
CDR3nt: TGTGCCAGCCCTCCCTCAAAGAAGGGCCCCTACGAGCAGTACTTC; CDR3aa: CASPPSKKGPYEQYF; d_gene: -; j_gene: TRBJ2-7; abundance: few; v_gene: TRBV28
CDR3nt: TGTACCAGCAGTTACGCCCGAAGTACGGGCAATCAGCCCCAGCATTTT; CDR3aa: CTSSYARSTGNQPQHF; d_gene: -; j_gene: TRBJ1-5; abundance: -; v_gene: TRBV6-6
CDR3nt: TGCAGTGCCTATGACAGGTCCTACGAGCAGTACTTC; CDR3aa: CSAYDRSYEQYF; d_gene: -; j_gene: TRBJ2-7; abundance: -; v_gene: TRBV20-1
CDR3nt: TGCAGTGCCCCACCCACTGGGGTTATCTACAATGAGCAGTTCTTC; CDR3aa: CSAPPTGVIYNEQFF; d_gene: -; j_gene: TRBJ2-1; abundance: -; v_gene: TRBV20-1
CDR3nt: TGTGCCAGCAGTTTAGTTGAGGACAACAATGAGCAGTTCTTC; CDR3aa: CASSLVEDNNEQFF; d_gene: -; j_gene: TRBJ2-1; abundance: few; v_gene: TRBV12-3/TRBV12-4
CDR3nt: TGTGCCAGCAGTTACTCTACCGGCGGTGAAAAACTGTTTTTT; CDR3aa: CASSYSTGGEKLFF; d_gene: -; j_gene: TRBJ1-4; abundance: few; v_gene: TRBV6-5
CDR3nt: TGCGCCAGCTCTACTGACGCGGCAGATACGCAGTATTTT; CDR3aa: CASSTDAADTQYF; d_gene: -; j_gene: TRBJ2-3; abundance: many; v_gene: TRBV5-1
CDR3nt: TGTGCCAGCAGCCCGGGACAGCGCAATCAGCCCCAGCATTTT; CDR3aa: CASSPGQRNQPQHF; d_gene: TRBD1; j_gene: TRBJ1-5; abundance: few; v_gene: TRBV7-9
CDR3nt: TGCAGTGCTATGGAGCCCTGGGGGCCAGATACGCAGTATTTT; CDR3aa: CSAMEPWGPDTQYF; d_gene: -; j_gene: TRBJ2-3; abundance: -; v_gene: TRBV20-1
CDR3nt: TGTGCCAGCAGCTCGAGCCGACAGTCGATAGCCAAAAACATTCAGTACTTC; CDR3aa: CASSSSRQSIAKNIQYF; d_gene: -; j_gene: TRBJ2-4; abundance: few; v_gene: TRBV7-2
CDR3nt: TGTGCCAGCACCCCAGGAGGACTAGCGGGGTACGAGCAGTACTTC; CDR3aa: CASTPGGLAGYEQYF; d_gene: TRBD2; j_gene: TRBJ2-7; abundance: -; v_gene: TRBV3-1
CDR3nt: TGCAGTGCCCCAACCCCCCGCGGGACAGGGTTCCACGAGCAGTACTTC; CDR3aa: CSAPTPRGTGFHEQYF; d_gene: TRBD1; j_gene: TRBJ2-7; abundance: -; v_gene: TRBV20-1
CDR3nt: TGCAGTGCTAGAGAAGGTACAGGGGTTGTACAGCCCCAGCATTTT; CDR3aa: CSAREGTGVVQPQHF; d_gene: TRBD1; j_gene: TRBJ1-5; abundance: -; v_gene: TRBV20-1
CDR3nt: TGTGCCACCGCCATAACAGGGGCTTACGAGCAGTACTTC; CDR3aa: CATAITGAYEQYF; d_gene: TRBD1; j_gene: TRBJ2-7; abundance: few; v_gene: TRBV6-5
CDR3nt: TGTGCCAGCAGTGAAGCGCTGGAGTGGTGGGGCTACACCTTC; CDR3aa: CASSEALEWWGYTF; d_gene: -; j_gene: TRBJ1-2; abundance: -; v_gene: TRBV2
CDR3nt: TGTGCCAGCAGTCCCCCTGGGGAGGACACTGAAGCTTTCTTT; CDR3aa: CASSPPGEDTEAFF; d_gene: -; j_gene: TRBJ1-1; abundance: -; v_gene: TRBV12-3/TRBV12-4
CDR3nt: TGTGCCACCAGTGGCCACGAAGGGGATGGAGAAAAACTGTTTTTT; CDR3aa: CATSGHEGDGEKLFF; d_gene: -; j_gene: TRBJ1-4; abundance: few; v_gene: TRBV24-1
CDR3nt: TGTGCCAGCAAAAGGACTAGCGGGAGTTCGAACACCGGGGAGCTGTTTTTT; CDR3aa: CASKRTSGSSNTGELFF; d_gene: TRBD2; j_gene: TRBJ2-2; abundance: -; v_gene: TRBV6-1
CDR3nt: TGTGCCAGCAGTTACCCCGGGGTAGCATCCTACAATGAGCAGTTCTTC; CDR3aa: CASSYPGVASYNEQFF; d_gene: -; j_gene: TRBJ2-1; abundance: -; v_gene: TRBV6-2/TRBV6-3
CDR3nt: TGTGCCAGCAGTTTAGGGGGTTGGGGCGAGCAGTACTTC; CDR3aa: CASSLGGWGEQYF; d_gene: -; j_gene: TRBJ2-7; abundance: -; v_gene: TRBV12-3/TRBV12-4
CDR3nt: TGTGCCAGCATAGGAACTAAGAGGTCACCCCTCCACTTT; CDR3aa: CASIGTKRSPLHF; d_gene: -; j_gene: TRBJ1-6; abundance: -; v_gene: TRBV2
CDR3nt: TGTGCCAGCAGTTTAGCGCTAATAGCCGTTGGCTACACCTTC; CDR3aa: CASSLALIAVGYTF; d_gene: -; j_gene: TRBJ1-2; abundance: few; v_gene: TRBV12-3/TRBV12-4
CDR3nt: TGTGCCAGCAGCTTAGCGCGGAGGGGCTTACTAGCGGGGTACACAGATACGCAGTATTTT; CDR3aa: CASSLARRGLLAGYTDTQYF; d_gene: TRBD2; j_gene: TRBJ2-3; abundance: -; v_gene: TRBV7-9
CDR3nt: TGCAGTGCTAGGCGAGGACGGAATCAGCCCCAGCATTTT; CDR3aa: CSARRGRNQPQHF; d_gene: -; j_gene: TRBJ1-5; abundance: -; v_gene: TRBV20-1
CDR3nt: TGCGCCAGCAGCTTGGAACAGGGGGCAGATGAGCAGTTCTTC; CDR3aa: CASSLEQGADEQFF; d_gene: TRBD1; j_gene: TRBJ2-1; abundance: -; v_gene: TRBV5-1
CDR3nt: TGCGCCAGCAGCTGGTGGACAGGGGGCGCATCAGAGACCCAGTACTTC; CDR3aa: CASSWWTGGASETQYF; d_gene: TRBD1; j_gene: TRBJ2-5; abundance: few; v_gene: TRBV5-1
CDR3nt: TGTGCCAGCAGCCCACGAGGACAGACGAGCGAGCAGTACTTC; CDR3aa: CASSPRGQTSEQYF; d_gene: -; j_gene: TRBJ2-7; abundance: -; v_gene: TRBV27
CDR3nt: TGTGCCAGCAGCATTGAGGGGGGCCAGCCCCAGCATTTT; CDR3aa: CASSIEGGQPQHF; d_gene: -; j_gene: TRBJ1-5; abundance: once; v_gene: TRBV13
CDR3nt: TGTGCCATCAGGGAGTCGAAAGGCCACGAGCAGTACTTC; CDR3aa: CAIRESKGHEQYF; d_gene: -; j_gene: TRBJ2-7; abundance: -; v_gene: TRBV10-3
CDR3nt: TGTGCCAGCAGCCAGATTAGCGGGGGATACGGCGAGCAGTTCTTC; CDR3aa: CASSQISGGYGEQFF; d_gene: TRBD2; j_gene: TRBJ2-1; abundance: once; v_gene: TRBV3-1
CDR3nt: TGTGCTAGCATCGGGGCCCGTGACTACGAGCAGTACTTC; CDR3aa: CASIGARDYEQYF; d_gene: -; j_gene: TRBJ2-7; abundance: -; v_gene: TRBV7-7
CDR3nt: TGCAGTGCTAGAGATCTTGGCGGAAGCTCCTACAATGAGCAGTTCTTC; CDR3aa: CSARDLGGSSYNEQFF; d_gene: -; j_gene: TRBJ2-1; abundance: few; v_gene: TRBV20-1
CDR3nt: TGTGCCAGCAGCTTCGACGGTTCGGACAATGAGCAGTTCTTC; CDR3aa: CASSFDGSDNEQFF; d_gene: -; j_gene: TRBJ2-1; abundance: -; v_gene: TRBV7-3
CDR3nt: TGCGCCAGCAGCCAAGAGGGAACATGGGGTTCGAGCTCCTATAATTCACCCCTCCACTTT; CDR3aa: CASSQEGTWGSSSYNSPLHF; d_gene: -; j_gene: TRBJ1-6; abundance: once; v_gene: TRBV4-1
CDR3nt: TGCAGCGTTTTATCCGGGACAGGGTTCGAGCAGTACTTC; CDR3aa: CSVLSGTGFEQYF; d_gene: TRBD1; j_gene: TRBJ2-7; abundance: -; v_gene: TRBV29-1
CDR3nt: TGTGCCAGCAGTTACTGGGGGGCGCGGGGCCAGGACCAGTACTTC; CDR3aa: CASSYWGARGQDQYF; d_gene: -; j_gene: TRBJ2-5; abundance: -; v_gene: TRBV6-6
CDR3nt: TGTGCCATCAGTGCCCCCCCCCGGAGACAGGACCCAGATACGCAGTATTTT; CDR3aa: CAISAPPRRQDPDTQYF; d_gene: -; j_gene: TRBJ2-3; abundance: -; v_gene: TRBV10-3
CDR3nt: TGCAGCGTCGCAGGGTTAAGGGTAGACTATGGCTACACCTTC; CDR3aa: CSVAGLRVDYGYTF; d_gene: -; j_gene: TRBJ1-2; abundance: few; v_gene: TRBV29-1
CDR3nt: TGTGCCAGCCTCAAACGGGACGGATACTACGAGCAGTACTTC; CDR3aa: CASLKRDGYYEQYF; d_gene: -; j_gene: TRBJ2-7; abundance: few; v_gene: TRBV6-6
CDR3nt: TGCAGTGCTAGGGGGGCGAACACCGAAGAGACCCAGTACTTC; CDR3aa: CSARGANTEETQYF; d_gene: -; j_gene: TRBJ2-5; abundance: -; v_gene: TRBV20-1
CDR3nt: TGTGCCAGCAATCCCGGGGACAGGGGCTACAATGAGCAGTTCTTC; CDR3aa: CASNPGDRGYNEQFF; d_gene: TRBD1; j_gene: TRBJ2-1; abundance: -; v_gene: TRBV28
CDR3nt: TGTGCCAGCAGCGTAGGCTGGGGGCTGGGAAACATTCAGTACTTC; CDR3aa: CASSVGWGLGNIQYF; d_gene: -; j_gene: TRBJ2-4; abundance: few; v_gene: TRBV9
CDR3nt: TGCGCCAGCAGCTTGGGTGCGGTGACTAGCGGGGAATTAAGCTACAATGAGCAGTTCTTC; CDR3aa: CASSLGAVTSGELSYNEQFF; d_gene: TRBD2; j_gene: TRBJ2-1; abundance: once; v_gene: TRBV5-1
CDR3nt: TGTGCCAGCAGTTCGTCCACCGGGACTAGCGGGGGGGGTACGCAGTATTTT; CDR3aa: CASSSSTGTSGGGTQYF; d_gene: TRBD2; j_gene: TRBJ2-3; abundance: -; v_gene: TRBV28
CDR3nt: TGTGCCAGCAGCTCAGGACAGGGACATGGTTCACCCCTCCACTTT; CDR3aa: CASSSGQGHGSPLHF; d_gene: TRBD1; j_gene: TRBJ1-6; abundance: -; v_gene: TRBV7-2
CDR3nt: TGTGCCATCAGGGGGGATGTTGCCGGGGCCACTGAAGCTTTCTTT; CDR3aa: CAIRGDVAGATEAFF; d_gene: -; j_gene: TRBJ1-1; abundance: -; v_gene: TRBV10-3
CDR3nt: TGTGCCACGTCAATAGAGACGAACACTGAAGCTTTCTTT; CDR3aa: CATSIETNTEAFF; d_gene: -; j_gene: TRBJ1-1; abundance: -; v_gene: TRBV12-3/TRBV12-4
CDR3nt: TGCAGCGTTGAAGGCGGGGAGATAACCAAAAACATTCAGTACTTC; CDR3aa: CSVEGGEITKNIQYF; d_gene: -; j_gene: TRBJ2-4; abundance: -; v_gene: TRBV29-1
CDR3nt: TGTGCCACTTCGGAGCTCGGGGCCGGGGAGCTGTTTTTT; CDR3aa: CATSELGAGELFF; d_gene: -; j_gene: TRBJ2-2; abundance: -; v_gene: TRBV18
CDR3nt: TGCAGCGCTCGGGACGGGGGTGGGCCCCAGCATTTT; CDR3aa: CSARDGGGPQHF; d_gene: -; j_gene: TRBJ1-5; abundance: few; v_gene: TRBV29-1
CDR3nt: TGTGCTAGTGGTGACAGGGGAGGCACTGAAGCTTTCTTT; CDR3aa: CASGDRGGTEAFF; d_gene: TRBD1; j_gene: TRBJ1-1; abundance: -; v_gene: TRBV12-5
CDR3nt: TGCAGTGCTCCCACGGGAGGCGGGCTCTTTAGCAGAGGCTACACCTTC; CDR3aa: CSAPTGGGLFSRGYTF; d_gene: -; j_gene: TRBJ1-2; abundance: many; v_gene: TRBV20-1
CDR3nt: TGTGCCAGCAGCTTAGACAGGGCTTCCTACAATGAGCAGTTCTTC; CDR3aa: CASSLDRASYNEQFF; d_gene: -; j_gene: TRBJ2-1; abundance: -; v_gene: TRBV7-2
CDR3nt: TGTGCCAGCAGTCGAATCAGATTCGAGACCCAGTACTTC; CDR3aa: CASSRIRFETQYF; d_gene: -; j_gene: TRBJ2-5; abundance: -; v_gene: TRBV12-3/TRBV12-4